This T cell receptor (beta chain) was recorded in a study of CD8 T cells in Susac syndrome. The CDR3 spans 15 residues. Unmatched junction bases numbered 8, after V lost 4 bases and J lost 3 bases. CDR1 and CDR2 from the germline V gene are SGHRS and YFSETQ. Blood CD8+ and CD4+ T cells underwent high-throughput TCR beta sequencing. RNA amounts of about 0.5 to 1 ug underwent reverse transcription with random hexamers. A single record per CDR3 protein comes from TCRdb applying MiXCR to the immunoSEQ multiplex PCR reads. The sample lists about 100,000 distinct CDR3 sequences, about 95% occurring once. Material for sequencing was CD8+ T cells from PBMCs. The chain has TRBV5-1 and TRBJ2-3; TRBD1 matches at 7 bases. The receptor's source is a human donor with Susac syndrome. CDR3 sequence: CASSPRQGRTDTQYF. In DNA form, the CDR3 reads TGCGCCAGCAGCCCCCGACAGGGCAGGACAGATACGCAGTATTTT.